This T cell receptor beta chain comes out of a study of CD8 T cells in ankylosing spondylitis. With molecular barcodes, quantitative 5'-RACE was used to make the TCR beta libraries. In TCRdb, the 5' RACE reads were re-called with MiXCR into one record per CDR3 protein. The sample holds fewer than 250,000 distinct CDR3 sequences; 32% are singletons and the top ten take about 4.2%. With 8 bases clipped from V and 3 bases from J, the junction kept 5 bases outside the gene matches. The germline V gene has CDR1 LGHDT and CDR2 YNNKEL (reference sequence). The CDR3 length is 13 residues. This clonotype was detected once.

The TCR comes from a male donor with ankylosing spondylitis or in good health (not recorded which). Sequenced: blood, either unsorted or a sorted T cell fraction (not recorded which). The genes are TRBV3-1 and TRBJ2-7, with TRBD1 matching 9 bases. CDR3 in amino acids: CASEPGQGYEQYF. The CDR3 region has the DNA TGTGCCAGCGAGCCGGGACAGGGCTACGAGCAGTACTTC.